The clone carrying this T cell receptor beta chain was detected ten times or more. Its antigen is unknown. The template for TCR beta VDJ and CDR3 sequence profiling was genomic DNA. Using its own MiXCR run on the reads, TCRdb lists one record per CDR3 protein. Of 200,000 to 250,000 distinct CDR3 sequences listed, 34% are singletons. The data belong to a study of CD8+CD57+ T cells in acquired aplastic anemia. Study information: Across the sorted CD4+ and CD8+ cells, DNA amounts averaged 3.2 ug. Healthy donor CD4+ samples were sequenced to a depth that averaged roughly 10 million reads.

The CDR3 loop spans 14 amino acids. Trimming removed 0 bases from V and 7 bases from J, with 10 bases in between. The germline CDR1 and CDR2 sequences are LNHNV and YYDKDF (reference sequence). Whole-study results and caveats: The study found no significant CD8+ Simpson's diversity difference between patients and controls. The same twenty-nine CD8+ CDR3 sequences occurred in patients and in controls.

The rearrangement uses TRBV15 and TRBJ2-4; weak D call: TRBD1 (5 bases). Sequencing was done on a sample of sorted CD4+, CD8+, or CD8+CD57+ T cells (not recorded which) from PBMCs. This clonotype was sampled from a human donor in good health, serving as a control. CDR3 DNA sequence: TGTGCCACCAGCAGAGAAAGGGGTTCGAACATTCAGTACTTC. It codes for CATSRERGSNIQYF.